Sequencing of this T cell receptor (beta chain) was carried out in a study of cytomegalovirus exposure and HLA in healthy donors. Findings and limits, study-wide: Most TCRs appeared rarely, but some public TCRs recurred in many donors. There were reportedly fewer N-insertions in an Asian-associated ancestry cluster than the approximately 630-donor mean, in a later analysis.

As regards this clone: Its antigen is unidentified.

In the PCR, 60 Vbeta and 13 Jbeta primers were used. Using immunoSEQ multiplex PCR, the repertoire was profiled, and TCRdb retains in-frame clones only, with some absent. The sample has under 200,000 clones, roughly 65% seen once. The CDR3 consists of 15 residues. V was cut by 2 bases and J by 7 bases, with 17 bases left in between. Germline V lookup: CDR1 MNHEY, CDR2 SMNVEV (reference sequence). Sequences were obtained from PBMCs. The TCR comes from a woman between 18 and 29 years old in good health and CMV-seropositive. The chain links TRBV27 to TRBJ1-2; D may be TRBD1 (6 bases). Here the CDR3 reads CASSLRVLGGAGYTF. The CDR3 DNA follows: TGTGCCAGCAGTTTACGGGTCTTAGGGGGAGCTGGCTACACCTTC.